A single TCR beta chain is shown here with its context. Its antigen is unidentified. This record comes from a study of cytomegalovirus exposure and HLA in healthy donors. The PCR used 60 Vbeta and 13 Jbeta primers. Sequenced by immunoSEQ multiplex PCR; TCRdb stores in-frame clones only, minus some. The sample has tens of thousands of clones, about 67% seen once. The CDR3 has 15 amino acids. Germline loops: CDR1 MNHNY, CDR2 SVGAGI (reference sequence). The V end was cut by 2 bases, the J end by 2 bases, with 9 bases between. Study-wide results and caveats: Several of the most significant clusters appeared linked to common viral pathogens, based on a later analysis. Cytomegalovirus-associated status was assigned to approximately 160 TCR beta chains.

The sample comprised PBMCs. This chain uses TRBV6-6 with TRBJ2-2; TRBD2 might be the D (5 bases). The origin of this receptor is a man younger than 45 in good health and CMV-seronegative. The CDR3 loop reads CASSYGLANTGELFF. Here the CDR3 DNA reads TGTGCCAGCAGTTACGGGCTAGCCAACACCGGGGAGCTGTTTTTT.